These 27 T cell receptor beta chains originate from one sample sequenced in a study of naive and memory T cell subsets. An equimolar mix of two oligonucleotides served as the beta constant-region primer for TRBC1 and TRBC2. TCRdb passed the UMI-ligation and nested PCR reads through MiXCR, listing each CDR3 protein once. The profile shows approximately 89,000 distinct CDR3 sequences, about 6.5% of them singletons. Sequenced sample: central memory CD4+ T cells from blood. These receptors originate from a human donor in good health.

V and J are TRBV18 and TRBJ2-3; D unresolved. Between the trimmed V and J ends, which lost 5 bases and 5 bases, there was a span of 5 bases. This CDR3 is 11 amino acids long. Germline V gives CDR1 KGHSH, CDR2 LQKENI. The CDR3 spells CASSVGDTQYF. Here the CDR3 DNA reads TGTGCCAGCTCAGTCGGAGATACGCAGTATTTT.

This clonotype was seen ten or more times. This sequence joins TRBV30 and TRBJ1-5; D gene uncertain. Looked up from germline, CDR1 is GTSNPN and CDR2 is SVGIG (reference sequence). The CDR3 spans 11 residues. The V end lost 8 bases, the J end lost 4 bases, and 9 bases lay between the germline ends. The CDR3 sequence is CARATNQPQHF. CDR3 bases: TGTGCCCGGGCAACGAATCAGCCCCAGCATTTT.

This clonotype appeared many times. The chain combines TRBV4-2 with TRBJ1-1, with D unresolved. The CDR3 has 14 residues. Germline assignment: CDR1 LGHNA and CDR2 YNFKEQ. V gave up 1 base and J gave up 5 bases, with 11 bases separating them. The CDR3 protein is CASSQGGERTEAFF. The CDR3 coding sequence is TGTGCCAGCAGCCAAGGCGGGGAGAGGACTGAAGCTTTCTTT.

This clonotype was seen ten or more times. CDR3 nucleotide sequence: TGTGCCAGCAGCTCATTAAGGCGGGGGGCCTCCTATAATTCACCCCTCCACTTT. Amino acid sequence: CASSSLRRGASYNSPLHF. The chain couples TRBV12-3 or TRBV12-4 to TRBJ1-6; the D gene is possibly TRBD1 (6 bases). This CDR3 comprises 18 residues. Trimming cost V 6 bases and J 0 bases, with 18 bases left between them.

The chain is built from TRBV24-1 and TRBJ2-1; D gene unclear. This CDR3 contains 14 residues. The V gene lost 3 bases and the J gene lost 5 bases, with 10 bases spanning the gap. Germline V gene lookup returns CDR1 KGHDR and CDR2 SFDVKD. The CDR3: CATSDPTPHNEQFF. CDR3 nucleotide sequence: TGTGCCACCAGTGATCCGACACCTCACAATGAGCAGTTCTTC.

This clonotype was recorded many times. The gene calls are TRBV6-2 or TRBV6-3 and TRBJ2-7; 7 bases line up with TRBD1. V gave up 4 bases and J gave up 3 bases; unmatched junction bases: 3. Germline V gene lookup returns CDR1 MNHEY and CDR2 SVGEGT. The CDR3 runs 13 residues. The CDR3 loop reads CASSWTGRYEQYF. The CDR3, as DNA: TGTGCCAGCAGTTGGACAGGTCGCTACGAGCAGTACTTC.

This clonotype was observed many times. The chain joins TRBV28 to TRBJ1-4; 8 bases match TRBD1. V trimming: 4 bases; J trimming: 7 bases; junction bases outside the gene matches: 11. This CDR3 region has 16 residues. Germline lookup yields CDR1 MDHEN and CDR2 SYDVKM. CDR3 coding DNA: TGTGCCAGCAGTTCTCTTTTCGGCAGGGGGCCTGAAAAACTGTTTTTT. This encodes CASSSLFGRGPEKLFF.

The chain joins TRBV7-7 to TRBJ2-2; 10 bases match TRBD1. In germline, CDR1 is SSHAT, CDR2 FNYEAQ (reference sequence). The CDR3 spans 17 residues. V shed 6 bases, J shed 6 bases, and the junction held 13 bases outside the gene matches. CDR3 sequence: CASRPFLSGTGAGELFF. In DNA, the CDR3 is TGTGCCAGCAGACCGTTTTTATCCGGGACAGGGGCCGGGGAGCTGTTTTTT.

This clonotype showed up many times. This sequence joins TRBV12-3 or TRBV12-4 and TRBJ1-2; 7 positions match TRBD1. CDR3 size: 13 residues. V shed 4 bases and J 4 bases; nucleotides not matched to a gene: 3. This CDR3 reads CASSSQGVYGYTF. The CDR3 DNA reads TGTGCCAGCAGTTCTCAGGGGGTCTATGGCTACACCTTC.

This clonotype has a handful of counts. V gene TRBV18 combines with J gene TRBJ2-2; D unclear. This CDR3 spans 12 amino acids. Deletions cut 3 bases from V and 7 bases from J, with 6 bases between. CDR1 and CDR2 (germline): KGHSH, LQKENI. The CDR3 region is CASSPTDGELFF. CDR3 in DNA: TGTGCCAGCTCACCGACGGACGGGGAGCTGTTTTTT.

This clonotype was recorded at least ten times. This sequence joins TRBV20-1 and TRBJ2-3; D is ambiguous. The CDR3 sequence is 15 residues long. Germline V gene data show CDR1 as DFQATT and CDR2 as SNEGSKA (reference sequence). V was shortened by 0 bases and J by 2 bases, with 12 bases between the two germline ends. The CDR3 DNA sequence: TGCAGTGCTAGAGATCCCAAGAGTCCCACAGATACGCAGTATTTT. Protein: CSARDPKSPTDTQYF.

This clonotype has ten or more counts. The chain joins TRBV2 to TRBJ1-2, with TRBD1 matching over 7 bases. V gave up 5 bases and J gave up 4 bases; unmatched junction bases: 7. The CDR3 is 14 amino acids. Per germline, CDR1 SNHLY and CDR2 FYNNEI. CDR3 bases: TGTGCCAGCAGTCTCCTGACAGGGACCTATGGCTACACCTTC. The encoded protein is CASSLLTGTYGYTF.

This clonotype was seen many times. The rearrangement links TRBV10-3 to TRBJ2-1; D uncertain. Trimming removed 3 bases at V and 2 bases at J, with 5 bases between. The CDR3 is 13 amino acids. CDR1 is ENHRY and CDR2 is SYGVKD in the germline V gene. In nucleotides, the CDR3 is TGTGCCATCAGTGAACCCCCCTACAATGAGCAGTTCTTC. Its translation: CAISEPPYNEQFF.

The chain carries TRBV12-3 or TRBV12-4 and TRBJ2-2; D uncertain. Trimming shortened V by 4 bases and J by 0 bases, and 9 bases separated the two germline ends. CDR3 length: 15 residues. CDR3 loop: CASSSRSANTGELFF. CDR3 bases: TGTGCCAGCAGTTCTAGGAGCGCGAACACCGGGGAGCTGTTTTTT.

The rearrangement links TRBV7-8 to TRBJ2-7; either TRBD1 or TRBD2 may supply D (5 bases each). The germline CDR1 and CDR2 sequences are SGHVS and FQNEAQ. The CDR3 is 16 residues long. V lost 5 bases and J lost 6, with 23 bases in between. The chain's CDR3 is CASSPRLGERPGEQYF. The CDR3 nucleotides read TGTGCCAGCAGCCCGCGTTTGGGGGAGCGTCCTGGCGAGCAGTACTTC.

This clonotype was observed many times. The chain links TRBV6-2 or TRBV6-3 to TRBJ1-2, with D unclear. Trimming shortened V by 4 bases and J by 4 bases, and 16 bases separated the two germline ends. This CDR3 contains 15 residues. Germline loops: CDR1 MNHEY, CDR2 SVGEGT. The chain's CDR3 is CASSSAAKRGYGYTF. As DNA, the CDR3 is TGTGCCAGCAGTTCGGCGGCCAAGCGGGGCTATGGCTACACCTTC.

This clonotype was seen ten or more times. This chain joins TRBV4-3 and TRBJ1-5; perhaps TRBD1 as D (6 bases). CDR3 length: 17 residues. Trimming took off 0 bases at V and 3 bases at J, with 15 bases between the two ends. Germline V gives CDR1 LGHNA, CDR2 YSLEER. Written as DNA, the CDR3 is TGCGCCAGCAGCCAAGAGAGACAGGAGCCTTACAATCAGCCCCAGCATTTT. Amino acids: CASSQERQEPYNQPQHF.

At least ten counts were recorded for this clonotype. The V and J genes are TRBV29-1 and TRBJ1-4; 7 positions match TRBD1. The CDR3 has 17 residues. Germline V gene data show CDR1 as SQVTM and CDR2 as ANQGSEA. V was pared by 7 bases and J by 5 bases, with 19 bases of the junction left unmatched. The CDR3 region is CSATLKVRDSKNEKLFF. Written as DNA, the CDR3 is TGCAGCGCCACCCTGAAAGTGCGGGACAGCAAAAATGAAAAACTGTTTTTT.

The sample holds many counts of this clonotype. The chain is built from TRBV28 and TRBJ1-1; D might be TRBD1 (6 bases). V was trimmed by 10 bases and J by 7 bases, leaving 16 bases between them. The germline V gene encodes CDR1 MDHEN and CDR2 SYDVKM. The CDR3 loop spans 12 amino acids. This chain's CDR3 is CATREKDSEAFF. In DNA, the CDR3 is TGTGCCACCAGAGAAAAGGACAGTGAAGCTTTCTTT. Together with reference TRBV28 and TRBJ1-1, the CDR3 gives the full variable domain: DVKVTQSSRYLVKRTGEKVFLECVQDMDHENMFWYRQDPGLGLRLIYFSYDVKMKEKGDIPEGYSVSREKKERFSLILESASTNQTSMYLCATREKDSEAFFGQGTRLTVV.

This clonotype was counted a few times. V is TRBV7-3 and J is TRBJ2-1; no reliable D call. Trimming shortened V by 5 bases and J by 2 bases, and 16 bases separated the two germline ends. Germline lookup yields CDR1 SGHTA and CDR2 FQGTGA. The CDR3 runs to 16 residues. The DNA of the CDR3 is TGTGCCAGCAGCCCGCAATGGGGTGCCCCCTACAATGAGCAGTTCTTC. Protein sequence: CASSPQWGAPYNEQFF. Full variable domain (outside the CDR3, taken from reference TRBV7-3 and TRBJ2-1): GAGVSQTPSNKVTEKGKYVELRCDPISGHTALYWYRQSLGQGPEFLIYFQGTGAADDSGLPNDRFFAVRPEGSVSTLKIQRTERGDSAVYLCASSPQWGAPYNEQFFGPGTRLTVL.

This chain links TRBV7-2 with TRBJ2-1; 11 bases align to TRBD2. Trimming cost V 5 bases and J 5 bases; bases outside gene matches: 5. From germline, CDR1 is SGHTA and CDR2 FQGNSA. The CDR3 loop spans 15 amino acids. CDR3 loop: CASSPTSGGDNEQFF. In DNA form, the CDR3 reads TGTGCCAGCAGCCCAACTAGCGGGGGAGACAATGAGCAGTTCTTC.

V usage is TRBV18 and J usage is TRBJ1-1; the D gene is possibly TRBD1 (5 bases). Germline loops: CDR1 KGHSH, CDR2 LQKENI. Trimming shortened V by 3 bases and J by 4 bases, and 9 bases separated the two germline ends. The CDR3 consists of 13 residues. CDR3 sequence: CASSPGLTTEAFF. In DNA form, the CDR3 reads TGTGCCAGCTCACCGGGACTCACCACTGAAGCTTTCTTT.

This clonotype was picked up many times. The rearrangement joins TRBV12-3 or TRBV12-4 to TRBJ1-1; D not resolved. Trimming took 4 bases from V and 8 from J, leaving 14 bases between them. The CDR3 length is 13 residues. As DNA, the CDR3 is TGTGCCAGCAGTTCGGGCCTAAACTTCGAAGCTTTCTTT. It is translated as CASSSGLNFEAFF.

CDR3 coding DNA: TGTACCAGCAGCTTGGGGCATACCACCGGAAACACCATATATTTT. Its protein product is CTSSLGHTTGNTIYF. This rearrangement joins TRBV7-2 to TRBJ1-3; perhaps TRBD1 as D (5 bases). The CDR3 sequence is 15 residues long. In germline, CDR1 is SGHTA, CDR2 FQGNSA. V shed 3 bases and J shed 4 bases, with 13 bases lying between them.

This clonotype was detected ten times or more. The chain couples TRBV21-1 to TRBJ1-1. TRBV21-1 is recorded as a pseudogene. The length of the CDR3 is 12 residues. DNA of the CDR3: TGTGCCAGCAGCACTATGGGGACTGAAGCTTTCTTT. This translates into CASSTMGTEAFF.

This clonotype was recorded many times. This chain links TRBV6-2 or TRBV6-3 with TRBJ1-2; D gene unclear. Per germline, CDR1 MNHEY and CDR2 SVGEGT. This CDR3 is built from 15 residues. With 7 bases removed from V and 4 bases from J, the gap between germline ends came to 19 bases. The CDR3 region is CASIPFRGWSYGYTF. Here the CDR3 DNA reads TGTGCCAGCATACCATTTCGGGGATGGAGCTATGGCTACACCTTC.

The chain carries TRBV3-1 and TRBJ2-7; D is unresolved. The V end was cut by 3 bases, the J end by 2 bases, with 11 bases between. The V gene's germline CDR1 is LGHDT and CDR2 YNNKEL (reference sequence). CDR3 length: 14 residues. The CDR3 DNA reads TGTGCCAGCAGCCAGACTCTCAAACCCTACGAGCAGTACTTC. It codes for CASSQTLKPYEQYF.